This T cell receptor beta chain was identified in a study of beta chain features in type 1 diabetes (dated by TCRdb to the late 2010s). A note on the overall study: Patients and healthy donors did not differ in mean age, gender distribution, total cell number or subset yield. A total of approximately 100,000,000 sorted cells were examined across all samples, and the number of cells per subset was strongly correlated with RNA yield. The study compared TCRB repertoires of sorted circulating CD4+ T cell subsets between recently diagnosed type 1 diabetes patients and matched healthy donors. Regulatory and stem cell-like memory subsets were isolated from only 8 patients and roughly eight healthy donors, whereas naive and central memory subsets came from all 30 or so donors.

Each donor gave one peripheral blood draw, roughly 110 mL on average, collected into heparinised tubes. A BD FACSAria II was used to sort naive, central memory, regulatory and stem cell-like memory CD4+ T cells with a panel that included CD45RO, CCR7, CD25, CD127, CD95 and CD27. Purity was above 95% for every sorted population. PBMCs were isolated immediately by Lymphoprep density gradient centrifugation and stained directly without culture. Samples were stained and sorted in pairs, with one healthy donor and one patient per experiment, so that batch effects were minimized. The paper as a whole reports these results and caveats: At VDJ recombination sites, type 1 diabetes patients had fewer insertions and more deleted nucleotides, which implies abnormalities in thymic rearrangement. Type 1 diabetes patients showed a moderate but significant shortening of TCRB CDR3 length in all four CD4+ subsets. PCR might favor shorter templates, but patient and control samples were amplified and corrected together, so any skew would affect both groups equally. Sequencing cDNA rather than genomic DNA could over-represent highly expressing activated cells, although activation and CD3 levels did not differ between groups. Naive, central memory and regulatory TCRB repertoires appeared to be more similar among patients than among healthy donors. Because small numbers of individuals were included in the HLA sub-analyses, any influence of HLA type on TCRB rearrangement was left unresolved.

Reading from cysteine to phenylalanine, the CDR3 counts 14 amino acids. Left in the record is the CDR3 DNA by itself, 42 bases read in frame from the first base. For CDR1 and CDR2, the germline V gene (reference sequence) lists SGHNT and YYREEE. The V end gives up 3 bases and the J end 6 bases, leaving 4 bases in the junction not matched to a gene. Notes on this clone: It lacks a known antigen. No base quality information exists; no much larger clone differs at one position.

All of the isolated RNA was reverse transcribed with the High Capacity cDNA Reverse Transcription Kit, so expressed TCRB transcripts were sequenced. Deep immunoSEQ sequencing was performed on naive, central memory and regulatory T cell samples, with an average of roughly 3.6 million total reads per sample. Sorted cells were lysed in RLT buffer and RNA was extracted with DNase-treated RNeasy Micro or Mini kits, depending on cell number. To prevent cross-contamination, each cell subset was processed individually, whereas patient and healthy donor samples were processed jointly. The immunoSEQ multiplex PCR was used to amplify TCRB sequences from cDNA, yielding 87-bp fragments that span the CDR3 region. The amplicons were sequenced using the Illumina HiSeq platform. Under the source paper's analysis protocol: Synthetic template baselines were used to correct PCR bias computationally, reads within Hamming distance 2 were collapsed, and singletons that could not be merged were discarded. By aligning reads against IMGT, V, D and J genes, CDR3 length, and insertions or deletions at six rearrangement sites were assigned. Within each subset, clonotype counts were normalized to the number of sorted cells before true diversity and Gini coefficients were calculated with the tcR R package. The overlap coefficient, calculated on TCRB nucleotide sequences, was used to measure repertoire sharing. As a proxy for the pre-selection repertoire, out-of-frame TCRB sequences from naive cells were analyzed. The table comes from immuneACCESS by way of TCRdb, which keeps in-frame sequences with V and J called. Part of the clones is missing from these tables; in studies checked, under half for an unresolved V gene and the rest for unknown reasons. V and J calls and clone size are those listed in that table; D and trimming were worked out from the DNA. The sample has fewer than 350,000 clones on record, approximately 16% of them singletons. The ten largest clones take up 0.015% to 0.017% of the sample.

Material for sequencing was naive CD4+ T cells from blood. Taken with the paper, the label for cell subset or site translates to: true naive CD4+ T cells. The sequence joins TRBV5-4 to TRBJ2-1; 9 junctional bases match TRBD2. This receptor was taken from a man aged 18 to 29 with type 1 diabetes. The nucleotide sequence reads as follows: TGTGCCAGCAGCTCTTCACTAGCGGGCAATGAGCAGTTCTTC. The encoded protein is CASSSSLAGNEQFF.